This passage covers 8 T cell receptor beta chains from one sample sequenced in a study of CD8+CD57+ T cells in acquired aplastic anemia. Both TCR beta VDJ combination and CDR3 sequence profiling were carried out. Genomic DNA was the template for this profiling. TCRdb fed the reads into MiXCR, producing one record per CDR3 protein. The repertoire holds approximately 220,000 distinct CDR3 sequences, approximately 50% seen once, with over 7.5% in the top ten. In patients chosen for sequencing, flow cytometry had shown CD8+CD57+ cell expansion. The sequencing input was sorted CD4+, CD8+, or CD8+CD57+ T cells (not recorded which) from PBMCs. Receptors were obtained from a human donor with aplastic anemia.

This chain uses TRBV6-5 with TRBJ2-7; D is possibly TRBD1 (5 bases). V lost 6 bases to trimming and J lost 1 base, with 10 bases between them. Germline V gives CDR1 MNHEY, CDR2 SVGAGI. CDR3 size: 13 residues. CDR3 residues: CASRGPASYEQYF. In DNA form, the CDR3 reads TGTGCCAGCAGGGGGCCAGCGTCCTACGAGCAGTACTTC.

The table lists this clonotype with a few counts. One end of the junction is discordant with germline, which a read error may explain. J is TRBJ2-7 and V is TRBV4-3; the D is unclear. This CDR3 is built from 14 residues. Germline values: CDR1 LGHNA, CDR2 YSLEER. The CDR3 region has the DNA TGCGCCAGCAGCCAAGATACACAGACCTACGAGCAGCACTTC. The encoded protein is CASSQDTQTYEQHF.

The chain has TRBV2 and TRBJ2-7; no clear D. V lost 6 bases and J 5 bases, leaving 11 bases between the germline ends. The CDR3 loop spans 12 amino acids. Germline V lookup: CDR1 SNHLY, CDR2 FYNNEI. The CDR3 sequence is CASSSEADEQYF. CDR3 bases: TGTGCCAGCAGCTCTGAAGCAGACGAGCAGTACTTC.

This rearrangement joins TRBV29-1 to TRBJ2-1, with D possibly TRBD2 on 6 matching bases. Trimming pared 6 bases from V and 4 bases from J, leaving 19 bases between. CDR1 and CDR2 from the germline V gene are SQVTM and ANQGSEA. This CDR3 spans 15 amino acids. The CDR3 DNA follows: TGCAGCGTGGGAGGTGTGGGAGCCTTTTACAATGAGCAGTTCTTC. This sequence encodes CSVGGVGAFYNEQFF.

The chain couples TRBV5-1 to TRBJ2-7; 8 bases match TRBD1. The germline CDR1 and CDR2 sequences are SGHRS and YFSETQ. Germline trimming cut 4 bases from V and 3 bases from J; bases unmatched to any gene: 9. The CDR3 totals 15 residues. The CDR3 sequence is CASSHSGTGSYEQYF. The CDR3 DNA sequence: TGCGCCAGCAGCCACTCCGGGACAGGAAGCTACGAGCAGTACTTC. The whole variable domain, filled in from reference TRBV5-1 and TRBJ2-7, reads KAGVTQTPRYLIKTRGQQVTLSCSPISGHRSVSWYQQTPGQGLQFLFEYFSETQRNKGNFPGRFSGRQFSNSRSEMNVSTLELGDSALYLCASSHSGTGSYEQYFGPGTRLTVT.

The chain combines TRBV6-4 with TRBJ2-1; 7 bases are shared with TRBD2. V gave up 7 bases and J gave up 12 bases; unmatched junction bases: 12. Germline loops: CDR1 MRHNA, CDR2 SNTAGT. The CDR3 covers 13 residues. The DNA for the CDR3 is TGTGCCAGCAACAGACTAGCAACGGATACGCAGTTCTTC. Translating gives CASNRLATDTQFF.

The sample holds many counts of this clonotype. The rearrangement joins TRBV6-5 to TRBJ1-2; D may be TRBD1 (5 bases). This CDR3 is 13 amino acids long. Germline CDR1 reads MNHEY; CDR2 reads SVGAGI. Deletions cut 6 bases from V and 7 bases from J, with 15 bases between. CDR3 in DNA: TGTGCCAGCAGACCATCAGGGTTTGGTGGCTACACCTTC. It specifies CASRPSGFGGYTF.

This clonotype has ten or more counts. The rearrangement joins TRBV7-2 to TRBJ1-2; TRBD1 matches 7 bases. The V gene end was trimmed by 5 bases and the J gene end by 8 bases; junction bases not matched to a gene: 14. Germline CDR1 is SGHTA and CDR2 is FQGNSA. The CDR3 sequence is 15 residues long. The CDR3 protein is CASSTNDRDLRGYTF. CDR3 bases: TGTGCCAGCAGCACCAACGACAGGGATTTAAGAGGCTACACCTTC.